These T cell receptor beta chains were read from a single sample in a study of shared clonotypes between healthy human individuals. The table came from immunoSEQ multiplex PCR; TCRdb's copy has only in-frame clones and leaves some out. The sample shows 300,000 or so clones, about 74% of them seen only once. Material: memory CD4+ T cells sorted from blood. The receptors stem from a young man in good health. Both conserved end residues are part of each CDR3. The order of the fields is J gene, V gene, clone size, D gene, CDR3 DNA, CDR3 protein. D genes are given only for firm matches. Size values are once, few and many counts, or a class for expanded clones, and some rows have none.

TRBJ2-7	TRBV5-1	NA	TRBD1	TGCGCCAGCAGCCTCCAAGGGACAGGGTACTACGAGCAGTACTTC	CASSLQGTGYYEQYF
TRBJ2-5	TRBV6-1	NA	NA	TGTGCCGGTTCCTTCGGGATTATGGAGACCCAGTACTTC	CAGSFGIMETQYF
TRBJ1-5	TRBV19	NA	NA	TGTGCCAGTAGTATGGGAGGTTATAGCAATCAGCCCCAGCATTTT	CASSMGGYSNQPQHF
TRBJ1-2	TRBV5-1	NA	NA	TGCGCCAGCAGCTTAACGTGGTTAGTCCGCCGGGACGGCTACACCTTC	CASSLTWLVRRDGYTF
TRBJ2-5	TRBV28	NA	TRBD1	TGTGCCAGCAGCTACCTCGGGCCGGGACAGGGGGAAGGAGAGACCCAGTACTTC	CASSYLGPGQGEGETQYF
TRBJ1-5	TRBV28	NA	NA	TGTGCCAGCAGCCTGTATCAACAGCCCCAGCATTTT	CASSLYQQPQHF
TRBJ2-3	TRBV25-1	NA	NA	TGTGCCAGCAGAAGGGTTTTTGCAGATACGCAGTATTTT	CASRRVFADTQYF
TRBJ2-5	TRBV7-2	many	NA	TGTGCCAGCAGCACGGACCGGGAGACCCAGTACTTC	CASSTDRETQYF
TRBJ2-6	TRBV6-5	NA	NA	TGTGCCTCAAAACGGGGCTCTGGGGCCAACGTCCTGACTTTC	CASKRGSGANVLTF
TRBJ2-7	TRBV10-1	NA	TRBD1	TGCGCCAGCAGCCAAGGGGGCGCGAGACCCTACGAGCAGTACTTC	CASSQGGARPYEQYF
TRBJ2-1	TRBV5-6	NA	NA	TGTGCCAGCAGCTTGGGGGAACTCCGACTAGCAGGGGCCTACAATGAGCAGTTCTTC	CASSLGELRLAGAYNEQFF
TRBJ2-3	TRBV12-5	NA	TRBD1	TGTGCTAGTGGTTCCGGACAGGGGGCGCGAGATACGCAGTATTTT	CASGSGQGARDTQYF
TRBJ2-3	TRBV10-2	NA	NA	TGCGCCAGCAGGCGGGGGCCGGGCACAGATACGCAGTATTTT	CASRRGPGTDTQYF
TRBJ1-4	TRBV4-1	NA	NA	TGCGCCAGCAGCCAAGGCTGGGCGGGGAGAAATGAAAAACTGTTTTTT	CASSQGWAGRNEKLFF
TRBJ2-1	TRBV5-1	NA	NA	TGCGCCAGCAACCCGAGCGGGTGGAATGAGCAGTTCTTC	CASNPSGWNEQFF
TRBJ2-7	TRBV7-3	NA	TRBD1	TGTGCCAGCAGCCCCCAATCTGGACAGGGGAGGTACGAGCAGTACTTC	CASSPQSGQGRYEQYF
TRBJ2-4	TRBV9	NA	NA	TGTGCCAGCAGCGTAGATGGAATGGTGGGAAGCATTCAGTACTTC	CASSVDGMVGSIQYF
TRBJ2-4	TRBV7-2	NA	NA	TGTGCCAGCAGCTTGGTCGTCGGGAGCCCGGAAAACATTCAGTACTTC	CASSLVVGSPENIQYF
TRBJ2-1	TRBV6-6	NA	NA	TGTGCCAGCAGTCCTCTCAATGAGCAGTTCTTC	CASSPLNEQFF
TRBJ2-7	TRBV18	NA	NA	TGTGCCAGCTCACAAAGCCAGGGACCGGGCACATACGAGCAGTACTTC	CASSQSQGPGTYEQYF
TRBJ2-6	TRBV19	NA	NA	TGTGCCAGTAGTCCACTCAAACAGGGTGTCCCATCTGGGGCCAACGTCCTGACTTTC	CASSPLKQGVPSGANVLTF
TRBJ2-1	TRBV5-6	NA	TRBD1	TGTGCCAGCAGCTGGCTCCGGGACAGCGGTGCTAATGAGCAGTTCTTC	CASSWLRDSGANEQFF
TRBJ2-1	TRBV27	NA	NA	TGTGCCAGTCCTGAAATCCCCAGGGCCTACAATGAGCAGTTCTTC	CASPEIPRAYNEQFF
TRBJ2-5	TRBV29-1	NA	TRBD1	TGCAGCACAGGGGGGCGAGAGACCCAGTACTTC	CSTGGRETQYF
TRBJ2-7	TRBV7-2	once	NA	TGTGCCAGCAGCTTGATAGGGCCTGGCGAGCAGTACTTC	CASSLIGPGEQYF
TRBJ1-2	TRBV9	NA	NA	TGTGCCAGCAGCGTAGCCCCTGCATCGCCCACTAGGACGGATGGCTACACCTTC	CASSVAPASPTRTDGYTF
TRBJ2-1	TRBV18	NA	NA	TGTGCCAGCTCACCCTACCCTAGGGCGAACAATGAGCAGTTCTTC	CASSPYPRANNEQFF